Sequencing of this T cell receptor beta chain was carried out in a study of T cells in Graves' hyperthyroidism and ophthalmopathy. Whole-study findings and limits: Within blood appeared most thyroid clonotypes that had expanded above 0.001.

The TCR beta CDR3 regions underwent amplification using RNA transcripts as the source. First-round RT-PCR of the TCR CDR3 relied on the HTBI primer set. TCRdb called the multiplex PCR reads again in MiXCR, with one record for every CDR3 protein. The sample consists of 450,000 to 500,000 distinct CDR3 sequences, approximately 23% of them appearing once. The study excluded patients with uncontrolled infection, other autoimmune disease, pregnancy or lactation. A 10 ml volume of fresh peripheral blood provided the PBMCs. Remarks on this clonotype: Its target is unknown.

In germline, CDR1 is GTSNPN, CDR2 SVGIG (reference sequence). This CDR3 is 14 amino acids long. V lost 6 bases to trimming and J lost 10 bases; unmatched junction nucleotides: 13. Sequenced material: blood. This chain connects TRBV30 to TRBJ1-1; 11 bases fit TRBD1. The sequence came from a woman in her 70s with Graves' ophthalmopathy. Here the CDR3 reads CACEPGQGASAAFF. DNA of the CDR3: TGTGCCTGCGAGCCTGGACAGGGGGCTTCAGCAGCTTTCTTT.